Listed below are T cell receptor beta chains from one sample, sequenced in a study of cytomegalovirus exposure and HLA in healthy donors. Using immunoSEQ multiplex PCR, the repertoire was profiled, and TCRdb retains in-frame clones only, with some absent. The sample shows some 250,000 clones, roughly 91% of them seen only once. Sample: PBMCs. Every receptor here comes from a woman aged 25 to 39 in good health and CMV-seronegative. Both conserved end residues are trimmed from each CDR3. Each record gives: D gene, V gene, CDR3 protein. D genes are given only for firm matches.

>NA|TRBV30
AWSVLTLDAGTNEKLF
>NA|TRBV5-6
ASSFSGSSYEQY
>TRBD2|TRBV10-3
AIKQEREGAGELF
>TRBD2|TRBV27
ASSPRLAGGAYEQY
>TRBD2|TRBV4-1
ASSYTSGGGTDTQY
>NA|TRBV20-1
SASGTNEQF
>TRBD2|TRBV4-2
ASSQETSGYEQY
>NA|TRBV20-1
SAPLNSEQY
>NA|TRBV6-7
ASSSYSLGAYNEQF
>NA|TRBV27
ASSLFGGATDTQY
>TRBD2|TRBV30
AWSTAGGLVEQY
>NA|TRBV11-2
ASSLAPGTPIVNEQF
>NA|TRBV29-1
SVKGPEDDTQY
>NA|TRBV19
ASSIGPTISYEQY
>TRBD2|TRBV5-4
ASSLLAGGGYEQY
>NA|TRBV6-5
ASRRTGSSYEQY
>NA|TRBV6-5
ASSQRTFNGYT
>TRBD2|TRBV9
ASSVEGLAPNEQF
>NA|TRBV29-1
SVEDALNTEAF
>TRBD2|TRBV5-4
ASSGIAGHTDTQY
>TRBD2|TRBV7-9
ASSLGGGVETQY
>TRBD1|TRBV27
ASSLTGGAVNTEAF
>NA|TRBV7-2
ASSGTRASGDGYT
>NA|TRBV7-2
ASSLSPGVDTDTQY
>NA|TRBV6-5
ASSYSVGRNTGELF
>NA|TRBV4-3
ASSPFGTGRTDTQY
>NA|TRBV19
ASSMVNGPFQPQH
>TRBD1|TRBV30
AWSVGTGIYGYT
>TRBD1|TRBV5-1
ASSSGTGITEAF
>NA|TRBV9
ASSQLTPGENGYT